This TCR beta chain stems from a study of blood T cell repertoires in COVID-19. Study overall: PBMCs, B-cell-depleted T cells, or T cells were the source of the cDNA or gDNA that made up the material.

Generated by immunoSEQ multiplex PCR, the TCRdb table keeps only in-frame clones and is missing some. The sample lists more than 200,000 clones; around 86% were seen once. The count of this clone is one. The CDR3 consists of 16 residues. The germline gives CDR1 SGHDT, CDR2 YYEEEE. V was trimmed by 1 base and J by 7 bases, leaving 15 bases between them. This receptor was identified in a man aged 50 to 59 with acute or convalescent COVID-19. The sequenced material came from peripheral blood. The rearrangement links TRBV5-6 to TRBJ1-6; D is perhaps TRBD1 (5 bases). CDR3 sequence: CASSLYFRGRNSPLHF. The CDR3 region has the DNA TGTGCCAGCAGCTTGTATTTCCGGGGGAGGAATTCACCCCTCCACTTT.